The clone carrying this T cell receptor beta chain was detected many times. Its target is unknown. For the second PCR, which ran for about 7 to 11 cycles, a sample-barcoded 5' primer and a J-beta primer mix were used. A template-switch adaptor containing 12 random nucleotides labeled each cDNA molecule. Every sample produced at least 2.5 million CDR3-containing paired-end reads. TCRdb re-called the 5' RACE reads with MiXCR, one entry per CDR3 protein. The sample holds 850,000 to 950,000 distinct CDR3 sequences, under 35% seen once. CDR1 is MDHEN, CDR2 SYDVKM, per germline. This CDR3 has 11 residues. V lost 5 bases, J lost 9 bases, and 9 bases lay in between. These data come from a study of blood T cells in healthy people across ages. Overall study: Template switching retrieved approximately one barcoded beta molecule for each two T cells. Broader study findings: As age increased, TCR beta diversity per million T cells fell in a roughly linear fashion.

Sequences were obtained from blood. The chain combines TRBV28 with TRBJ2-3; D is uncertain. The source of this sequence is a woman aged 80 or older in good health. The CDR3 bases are TGTGCCAGCAGTCCCCGCGTCACGCAGTATTTT. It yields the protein CASSPRVTQYF.